These 13 T cell receptor beta chains came from one sample sequenced in a study of CD8 T cells in ankylosing spondylitis. Notes on the study in general: Seven to nine highly homologous variants formed a TCR beta motif that appeared characteristic of ankylosing spondylitis blood.

TCRdb used MiXCR to reprocess the 5' RACE reads, holding one entry per CDR3 protein. The table records around 890,000 distinct CDR3 sequences, over 9.5% of them present only once. Antigen specificity for these receptors is unknown. Sequencing input: blood, either unsorted or a sorted T cell fraction (not recorded which). All receptors derive from a male donor with ankylosing spondylitis.

The rearrangement joins TRBV7-9 to TRBJ2-1, with a possible D match to TRBD1 (6 bases). There are 17 residues in the CDR3. V was cut by 1 base and J by 5 bases, with 18 bases left in between. CDR1 and CDR2 from the germline V gene are SEHNR and FQNEAQ (reference sequence). The CDR3 region is CASSLGSLIDRNNEQFF. CDR3 DNA: TGTGCCAGCAGCTTAGGGTCCCTTATCGACAGGAACAATGAGCAGTTCTTC.

This clonotype was found a few times. The V call is TRBV12-5, the J call TRBJ2-3; 9 nucleotides line up with TRBD2. The CDR3 loop spans 16 amino acids. V shed 5 bases, J shed 5 bases, and the junction held 11 bases outside the gene matches. Germline loops: CDR1 LGHNT, CDR2 FRNRAP. The CDR3 DNA is TGTGCTAGTGGTCCTTTGGGTAGCGGGAGAGGAGATACGCAGTATTTT. Translated, it gives CASGPLGSGRGDTQYF.

The chain links TRBV5-1 to TRBJ2-3; the match to TRBD2 covers 7 bases. V lost 5 bases and J lost 4; bases outside the gene matches: 7. CDR3 length: 14 amino acids. Germline assignment: CDR1 SGHRS and CDR2 YFSETQ. The CDR3 reads CASRRQAGADTQYF. The CDR3, as DNA: TGCGCCAGCAGAAGGCAGGCGGGAGCAGATACGCAGTATTTT.

The J gene is TRBJ2-3, the V gene TRBV7-9, with D possibly TRBD1 on 5 matching bases. Trimming removed 5 bases from V and 4 bases from J, with 13 bases in between. Germline V gene lookup returns CDR1 SEHNR and CDR2 FQNEAQ (reference sequence). The CDR3 length is 14 residues. In DNA, the CDR3 is TGTGCCAGCAGCCCAAATGGACAACCAGATACGCAGTATTTT. It is translated as CASSPNGQPDTQYF.

The sample holds many counts of this clonotype. The chain links TRBV20-1 to TRBJ2-1; D gene unclear. CDR3 length: 10 amino acids. V was pared by 3 bases and J by 6 bases, with 3 bases between. Germline assignment: CDR1 DFQATT and CDR2 SNEGSKA (reference sequence). The CDR3 region is CSASPNEQFF. The CDR3 region has the DNA TGCAGTGCTAGTCCCAATGAGCAGTTCTTC.

This chain joins TRBV6-2 or TRBV6-3 and TRBJ1-5; tentative D call: TRBD1 (6 bases). This CDR3 has 14 amino acids. V shed 5 bases and J shed 3 bases, with 11 bases lying between them. Germline-derived CDR1 and CDR2 are MNHEY and SVGEGT. CDR3 amino acids: CASSLGQINQPQHF. The CDR3 DNA sequence: TGTGCCAGCAGTCTCGGACAGATCAATCAGCCCCAGCATTTT.

This chain links TRBV9 with TRBJ2-1, with D uncertain. With 3 bases removed from V and 0 bases from J, the gap between germline ends came to 10 bases. Germline V lookup: CDR1 SGDLS, CDR2 YYNGEE. CDR3 length equals 15 residues. The CDR3 loop is CASSALGLSYNEQFF. The CDR3 DNA follows: TGTGCCAGCAGCGCCCTCGGGCTCTCCTACAATGAGCAGTTCTTC.

The CDR3 here is CASILEQGASNEQYF. The CDR3 DNA reads as TGTGCCAGCATCCTGGAACAGGGGGCGTCTAACGAGCAGTACTTC. V is TRBV2 and J is TRBJ2-7; TRBD1 matches at 9 bases. The CDR3 has 15 residues. Unmatched junction bases numbered 12, after V lost 7 bases and J lost 5 bases. Germline CDR1 and CDR2: SNHLY and FYNNEI. Variable domain in full (rest from reference TRBV2 and TRBJ2-7): EPEVTQTPSHQVTQMGQEVILRCVPISNHLYFYWYRQILGQKVEFLVSFYNNEISEKSEIFDDQFSVERPDGSNFTLKIRSTKLEDSAMYFCASILEQGASNEQYFGPGTRLTVT.

The sample holds many counts of this clonotype. The chain couples TRBV5-1 to TRBJ2-3, with TRBD2 as a possible D gene (5 bases). The CDR3 runs to 15 residues. Germline CDR1 SGHRS, CDR2 YFSETQ. The V end lost 2 bases, the J end lost 1 base, and 11 bases lay between the germline ends. Here the CDR3 DNA reads TGCGCCAGCAGCTTAAGCTGGCGGGGCACAGATACGCAGTATTTT. Protein: CASSLSWRGTDTQYF.

The chain has TRBV5-1 and TRBJ2-3; D is unresolved. CDR1 and CDR2 (germline): SGHRS, YFSETQ. The CDR3 length is 13 residues. Trimming shortened V by 3 bases and J by 5 bases, and 10 bases separated the two germline ends. The CDR3 DNA is TGCGCCAGCAGCTCACTTAGACGAGATACGCAGTATTTT. Its protein product is CASSSLRRDTQYF.

This clonotype turned up a few times. The chain recombines TRBV20-1 with TRBJ1-2; 8 bases map to TRBD1. There are 14 residues in the CDR3. V lost 3 bases and J lost 4; bases outside the gene matches: 7. The germline gives CDR1 DFQATT, CDR2 SNEGSKA (reference sequence). CDR3 loop: CSASELGQAYGYTF. The DNA for the CDR3 is TGCAGTGCTAGCGAGCTGGGACAGGCCTATGGCTACACCTTC.

This clonotype was detected ten times or more. V usage is TRBV20-1 and J usage is TRBJ2-5, with D possibly called TRBD1 or TRBD2 (5 bases each). V was cut by 1 base and J by 1 base, with 7 bases left in between. This CDR3 is built from 13 residues. Per germline, CDR1 DFQATT and CDR2 SNEGSKA (reference sequence). The CDR3 loop reads CSARGGSQETQYF. The CDR3 DNA reads TGCAGTGCTAGAGGGGGGAGCCAAGAGACCCAGTACTTC.

The V gene is TRBV11-3, the J gene TRBJ2-3, with a tentative D call TRBD2 (6 bases). V lost 5 bases and J lost 8, with 20 bases in between. The CDR3 contains 15 residues. Germline lookup yields CDR1 SGHNT and CDR2 YENEEA. CDR3 DNA sequence: TGTGCCAGCAGCGGCCGGGACTCGGAGGGTCCTACGCAGTATTTT. Its translation is CASSGRDSEGPTQYF.